These 16 T cell receptor beta chains share one sample of origin, sequenced in a study of T cells after somatic rescue of genetic block (dated by TCRdb to about 2020). Libraries were prepared through the immunoSEQ multiplex PCR assay. The table was pulled from immuneACCESS by TCRdb, which kept in-frame rearrangements only. Such tables lose some clones; where checked, under half of the loss comes from unresolved V genes, and the rest has no known cause. The sample table shows about 68,000 clones, and 80% to 95% are seen once. Jointly, the top ten make up 2.9% of the sample. The sequenced material came from peripheral blood mononuclear cells (PBMCs). The receptors were sampled from a man aged 35 to 55.

The chain uses TRBV5-5 and TRBJ1-2, with D possibly being TRBD1 (6 bases). From germline, CDR1 is SGHKS and CDR2 YYEKEE (reference sequence). The V end was cut by 0 bases, the J end by 8 bases, with 8 bases between. This CDR3 spans 12 amino acids. The CDR3 loop reads CASSLAQGGYTF. CDR3 sequence (DNA): TGTGCCAGCAGCTTGGCGCAGGGGGGCTACACCTTC. The full variable domain, its missing parts supplied by reference TRBV5-5 and TRBJ1-2, is DAGVTQSPTHLIKTRGQQVTLRCSPISGHKSVSWYQQVLGQGPQFIFQYYEKEERGRGNFPDRFSARQFPNYSSELNVNALLLGDSALYLCASSLAQGGYTFGSGTRLTVV.

This clone was picked up one time. The chain employs TRBV5-1 and TRBJ2-1; 7 bases line up with TRBD1. CDR3 length equals 14 residues. Germline V gene lookup returns CDR1 SGHRS and CDR2 YFSETQ. The V and J ends lost 2 bases and 7 bases, in that order; junction bases with no gene match: 6. This CDR3 reads CASSFRDSRNEQFF. In DNA form, the CDR3 reads TGCGCCAGCAGCTTCCGGGACAGCCGGAATGAGCAGTTCTTC.

V and J are TRBV7-2 and TRBJ2-7; 7 bases align to TRBD1. J lost 3 bases, V lost 5 bases, and 7 bases had no gene match. The length of the CDR3 is 14 residues. Looked up from germline, CDR1 is SGHTA and CDR2 is FQGNSA. CDR3 nucleotide sequence: TGTGCCAGCAGCCGGGACAGAGGGGGCTACGAGCAGTACTTC. This encodes CASSRDRGGYEQYF. Filled out from reference TRBV7-2 and TRBJ2-7, the complete variable domain reads GAGVSQSPSNKVTEKGKDVELRCDPISGHTALYWYRQSLGQGLEFLIYFQGNSAPDKSGLPSDRFSAERTGGSVSTLTIQRTQQEDSAVYLCASSRDRGGYEQYFGPGTRLTVT.

This chain uses TRBV11-3 with TRBJ2-2; the D is unclear. This CDR3 has 13 residues. Per the germline V gene, CDR1 is SGHNT and CDR2 is YENEEA. Trimming cost V 1 base and J 3 bases, with 3 bases left between them. CDR3 residues: CASSLVDTGELFF. DNA of the CDR3: TGTGCCAGCAGCTTAGTGGACACCGGGGAGCTGTTTTTT.

This clone showed up just once. V gene TRBV28 combines with J gene TRBJ1-5, with unresolved D. The CDR3 sequence is 15 residues long. The germline V and J ends were trimmed by 4 bases and 6 bases, with 16 bases remaining between them. Germline loops: CDR1 MDHEN, CDR2 SYDVKM. The CDR3 DNA reads as TGTGCCAGCAGTTCGGGTAGGCATATTGGTCAGCCCCAGCATTTT. Translating gives CASSSGRHIGQPQHF.

V is TRBV6-6 and J is TRBJ2-7; 8 bases match TRBD2. In germline, CDR1 is MNHNY, CDR2 SVGAGI (reference sequence). The CDR3 covers 14 residues. V gave up 0 bases and J gave up 4 bases; unmatched junction bases: 2. The CDR3 region has the DNA TGTGCCAGCAGTTACTCGGCTAGCGGGTACGAGCAGTACTTC. Encoded protein: CASSYSASGYEQYF.

J is TRBJ2-1 and V is TRBV7-2, with D unresolved. Germline V gene sequence: CDR1 SGHTA, CDR2 FQGNSA. The ends were cut back, 5 bases at V and 3 bases at J, with 17 bases in the middle. The CDR3 spans 16 residues. The CDR3 region is CASSQRGPPLYNEQFF. The CDR3 bases are TGTGCCAGCAGCCAGCGTGGGCCCCCCCTCTACAATGAGCAGTTCTTC.

This rearrangement joins TRBV5-5 to TRBJ2-5; a weak D match, TRBD2 (6 bases). The CDR3 is 14 amino acids. The germline V and J ends were trimmed by 4 bases and 1 base, with 11 bases remaining between them. Germline V gene lookup returns CDR1 SGHKS and CDR2 YYEKEE (reference sequence). In DNA, the CDR3 is TGTGCCAGCAGCGCGGGGTGGGGCCAAGAGACCCAGTACTTC. Translating it yields CASSAGWGQETQYF. The variable domain in full, completed from reference TRBV5-5 and TRBJ2-5, reads DAGVTQSPTHLIKTRGQQVTLRCSPISGHKSVSWYQQVLGQGPQFIFQYYEKEERGRGNFPDRFSARQFPNYSSELNVNALLLGDSALYLCASSAGWGQETQYFGPGTRLLVL.

The genes are TRBV27 and TRBJ1-2; D is possibly TRBD1 (5 bases). This CDR3 has 13 residues. Looked up from germline, CDR1 is MNHEY and CDR2 is SMNVEV (reference sequence). The V end was cut by 3 bases, the J end by 1 base, with 6 bases between. The CDR3 bases are TGTGCCAGCAGTTTCGACAGTAACTATGGCTACACCTTC. It yields the protein CASSFDSNYGYTF.

This chain joins TRBV4-1 and TRBJ1-2, with a tentative D call TRBD1 (6 bases). The ends were cut back, 0 bases at V and 4 bases at J, with 9 bases in the middle. This CDR3 is 14 amino acids long. Germline CDR1 and CDR2: MGHRA and YSYEKL. The CDR3 region is CASSQEQGSYGYTF. As DNA, the CDR3 is TGCGCCAGCAGCCAAGAGCAGGGGAGCTATGGCTACACCTTC.

J is TRBJ2-2 and V is TRBV19; TRBD2 aligns across 11 bases. The CDR3 is 14 residues long. Trimming removed 7 bases from V and 6 bases from J; junction bases left unmatched: 4. CDR1 is LNHDA, CDR2 SQIVND, per germline (reference sequence). As DNA, the CDR3 is TGTGCCAGTAAAGGGACTAGCGGAGCCGGGGAGCTGTTTTTT. Translation: CASKGTSGAGELFF.

CDR3 amino acids: CASSPRTSAYNEQFF. CDR3 DNA sequence: TGTGCCAGCAGCCCGCGGACTAGCGCCTACAATGAGCAGTTCTTC. The gene calls are TRBV7-2 and TRBJ2-1, with 9 bases lining up with TRBD2. This CDR3 has 15 amino acids. Germline assignment: CDR1 SGHTA and CDR2 FQGNSA. Trimming cost V 5 bases and J 2 bases; bases outside gene matches: 4.

The CDR3 coding sequence is TGTGCCAGCAGCTTAGAGGTGGGCGCAGATACGCAGTATTTT. Translation gives CASSLEVGADTQYF. The chain uses TRBV7-9 and TRBJ2-3; D gene ambiguous. The CDR3 runs to 14 residues. Trimming pared 1 base from V and 4 bases from J, leaving 9 bases between. Germline CDR1 SEHNR, CDR2 FQNEAQ (reference sequence).

The chain employs TRBV11-3 and TRBJ2-7; 8 bases match TRBD2. Trimming took 5 bases from V and 3 from J; bases not matched to a gene: 9. The CDR3 totals 15 residues. Per the germline V gene, CDR1 is SGHNT and CDR2 is YENEEA. The CDR3 here is CASSPTGGQNYEQYF. The CDR3 DNA follows: TGTGCCAGCAGCCCCACGGGGGGGCAGAACTACGAGCAGTACTTC.

The chain employs TRBV6-4 and TRBJ1-1; D unclear. The germline V and J ends were trimmed by 0 bases and 3 bases, with 14 bases remaining between them. CDR1 is MRHNA, CDR2 SNTAGT, per germline. The CDR3 is 16 amino acids. CDR3 sequence: CASSDSPKTRDTEAFF. CDR3 sequence (DNA): TGTGCCAGCAGTGACTCACCGAAAACTCGGGACACTGAAGCTTTCTTT.

The V and J genes are TRBV2 and TRBJ2-6; the D call may be TRBD1 or TRBD2 (7 bases each). The germline CDR1 and CDR2 sequences are SNHLY and FYNNEI. CDR3 size: 17 residues. With 8 bases removed from V and 0 bases from J, the gap between germline ends came to 17 bases. Written as DNA, the CDR3 is TGTGCCAGCTCCGAGGGAGGGACAGCCTCTGGGGCCAACGTCCTGACTTTC. It encodes CASSEGGTASGANVLTF. Full variable domain (missing parts from reference TRBV2 and TRBJ2-6): EPEVTQTPSHQVTQMGQEVILRCVPISNHLYFYWYRQILGQKVEFLVSFYNNEISEKSEIFDDQFSVERPDGSNFTLKIRSTKLEDSAMYFCASSEGGTASGANVLTFGAGSRLTVL.